These T cell receptor beta chains were read from a single sample in a study of shared clonotypes between healthy human individuals. Profiling relied on immunoSEQ multiplex PCR, and the TCRdb table lists in-frame clones only, not all of them. The sample contains some 2,100,000 clones, roughly 91% of which appear only once. Sequencing was carried out using naive CD8+ T cells from PBMCs. The receptors come from a man younger than 30 in good health. Some clones in this sample may be carry-over from other donors' samples. CDR3s include the opening cysteine and the closing phenylalanine or tryptophan. The D gene is left open where the match is weak. Not all rows give a size; the values are once, few, many and, for expanded clones, a class.

d_call	clone_size	v_call	j_call	cdr3_nt	cdr3_aa
-	-	TRBV29-1	TRBJ2-7	TGCAGCGTTGCGGACAACGAGCAGTACTTC	CSVADNEQYF
-	-	TRBV5-4	TRBJ2-7	TGTGCCAGCAGCTTGTCCCCACTCTCCTACGAGCAGTACTTC	CASSLSPLSYEQYF
-	-	TRBV6-5	TRBJ2-7	TGTGCCAGCAGTACCCCCCCAGAGACCTACGAGCAGTACTTC	CASSTPPETYEQYF
TRBD1	-	TRBV28	TRBJ1-1	TGTGCCAGCAGCCCGGGACAGGGAAACACTGAAGCTTTCTTT	CASSPGQGNTEAFF
TRBD1	-	TRBV5-1	TRBJ1-1	TGCGCCAGCAGTGACAGGGCCAGAATAATGAACACTGAAGCTTTCTTT	CASSDRARIMNTEAFF
-	-	TRBV28	TRBJ2-2	TGTGCCAGCAGTTTAACCTGGTCCGGGGAGCTGTTTTTT	CASSLTWSGELFF
TRBD1	-	TRBV2	TRBJ1-5	TGTGCCAGCGGGGACAGTCTAAATCAGCCCCAGCATTTT	CASGDSLNQPQHF
-	-	TRBV9	TRBJ2-7	TGTGCCAGCAGCGTAGGACGTTCTCCGGAGCAGTACTTC	CASSVGRSPEQYF
-	-	TRBV18	TRBJ2-2	TGTGCCAGCTCACCTTCCGCCAGGGGTGACACCGGGGAGCTGTTTTTT	CASSPSARGDTGELFF
-	once	TRBV4-1	TRBJ2-1	TGCGCCAGCAGCCGCCTTATTAGCTCTCCCAGCTCCTACAATGAGCAGTTCTTC	CASSRLISSPSSYNEQFF
-	-	TRBV14	TRBJ1-2	TGTGCCAGCAGCCAAGATTGGCAATATGGCTACACCTTC	CASSQDWQYGYTF
-	-	TRBV27	TRBJ2-7	TGTGCCAGCAGTATCTGGAACTCCTACGAGCAGTACTTC	CASSIWNSYEQYF
TRBD1	-	TRBV28	TRBJ2-7	TGTGCCAGCAGTTTCCCTCACTCGGACAGGGGGTCCTACGAGCAGTACTTC	CASSFPHSDRGSYEQYF
-	-	TRBV18	TRBJ2-1	TGTGCCAGCTCACCACCGACAGAGGATACATACAATGAGCAGTTCTTC	CASSPPTEDTYNEQFF
TRBD2	-	TRBV9	TRBJ2-7	TGTGCCAGCAGCGTAACGGGAGGGGGCGAGCAGTACTTC	CASSVTGGGEQYF
-	-	TRBV11-3	TRBJ2-1	TGTGCCAGCAGCTTATGGGCGGGCCCCTACAATGAGCAGTTCTTC	CASSLWAGPYNEQFF
-	-	TRBV9	TRBJ2-1	TGTGCCAGCAGCGTGGGCTGGGGGCATGAGCAGTTCTTC	CASSVGWGHEQFF
-	-	TRBV18	TRBJ2-5	TGTGCCAGCGTCGTGGGTCCCCCAGGGGAGACCCAGTACTTC	CASVVGPPGETQYF
-	-	TRBV10-2	TRBJ1-5	TGCGCCAGCAGTGATGGACCTGGGACATCTCATCAGCCCCAGCATTTT	CASSDGPGTSHQPQHF
-	-	TRBV10-2	TRBJ2-5	TGCGCCAGCAAGGGGGGGGGTTTGGAGACCCAGTACTTC	CASKGGGLETQYF
-	-	TRBV27	TRBJ2-3	TGTGCCAGCAGTTCTGGGGGACTCTACACAGATACGCAGTATTTT	CASSSGGLYTDTQYF
-	few	TRBV15	TRBJ2-4	TGTGCCACCAGCTCCCAGGATAGGGACATTCAGTACTTC	CATSSQDRDIQYF
TRBD1	-	TRBV6-1	TRBJ1-1	TGTGCCAGCAGCACAGACAGGGGTAGGACTGAAGCTTTCTTT	CASSTDRGRTEAFF
TRBD2	once	TRBV7-9	TRBJ2-1	TGTGCCAGCAGCTCCGGGACTAGGATTGAGCAGTTCTTC	CASSSGTRIEQFF
TRBD2	-	TRBV28	TRBJ2-5	TGTGCCAGCTTAGCGGGAGTACAAGAGACCCAGTACTTC	CASLAGVQETQYF
TRBD1	-	TRBV14	TRBJ2-3	TGTGCCAGCAGCCAAGATAGAGGGACAGGGACAGATACGCAGTATTTT	CASSQDRGTGTDTQYF
-	-	TRBV7-9	TRBJ2-2	TGTGCCAGCAGCCGTCACATCCATACGAACACCGGGGAGCTGTTTTTT	CASSRHIHTNTGELFF
-	-	TRBV5-5	TRBJ1-1	TGTGCCAGCAGCTCCCTCGGGGCGGGAAAAGCTTTCTTT	CASSSLGAGKAFF
-	-	TRBV9	TRBJ2-7	TGTGCCAGCAGCGTAGTGATTGGGAGCGAGCAGTACTTC	CASSVVIGSEQYF
-	-	TRBV9	TRBJ2-5	TGTGCCAGCAGCGCCTTCAGCGGTACGGCAGAGACCCAGTACTTC	CASSAFSGTAETQYF
-	-	TRBV27	TRBJ2-7	TGTGCCAGCAGTTTAGTGGGGGGGGACACTCAGTACTTC	CASSLVGGDTQYF
-	-	TRBV11-2	TRBJ2-7	TGTGCCAGCAGCCTAGGTGCCCTTTACGAGCAGTACTTC	CASSLGALYEQYF
-	-	TRBV14	TRBJ2-7	TGTGCCAGCAGCCCACCAGTCAATAGCCTCGAGCAGTACTTC	CASSPPVNSLEQYF
-	-	TRBV5-1	TRBJ2-7	TGCGCCAGCAGCTTATACGTGGCCTACGAGCAGTACTTC	CASSLYVAYEQYF
TRBD1	-	TRBV7-2	TRBJ1-5	TGTGCCAGCAGCAAGGGACAGGGAGCTTGGCAGCCCCAGCATTTT	CASSKGQGAWQPQHF
TRBD1	-	TRBV6-1	TRBJ2-3	TGTGCCAGCAGGGACAGGGTACCTAGCACAGATACGCAGTATTTT	CASRDRVPSTDTQYF
-	-	TRBV4-1	TRBJ2-3	TGCGCCAGCAGCCAAGGTCCGCAGGTCCGGACAGATACGCAGTATTTT	CASSQGPQVRTDTQYF
-	once	TRBV11-2	TRBJ2-6	TGTGCCAGCGGCACCCTCTCTGGGGCCAACGTCCTGACTTTC	CASGTLSGANVLTF
-	-	TRBV19	TRBJ1-1	TGTGCCAGTAGTATCGCTGGTTGGGGGAACACTGAAGCTTTCTTT	CASSIAGWGNTEAFF
TRBD2	-	TRBV19	TRBJ2-1	TGTGCCAGTAGTCTAGCGGGAGATGAGCAGTTCTTC	CASSLAGDEQFF
-	once	TRBV19	TRBJ1-2	TGTGCCAGTAGTATCGGGGACTACTATGGCTACACCTTC	CASSIGDYYGYTF
-	once	TRBV7-9	TRBJ2-3	TGTGCCACCGCGAGGACTAGCACAGATACGCAGTATTTT	CATARTSTDTQYF
-	-	TRBV7-6	TRBJ2-5	TGTGCCAGCAGCCCCCGCGAGGGGGGGGAGACCCAGTACTTC	CASSPREGGETQYF
-	-	TRBV2	TRBJ2-7	TGTGCCAGCAGCACCCGGAGAACCTACGAGCAGTACTTC	CASSTRRTYEQYF
TRBD1	once	TRBV28	TRBJ2-7	TGTGCCAGCAAGGGGAGGGGACAGGGCACCTACGAGCAGTACTTC	CASKGRGQGTYEQYF
-	-	TRBV9	TRBJ2-1	TGTGCCAGCAGCTCCTACCAGGACTTGAACTACAATGAGCAGTTCTTC	CASSSYQDLNYNEQFF
-	-	TRBV23-1	TRBJ2-7	TGCGCCAGCACCCCGGTGGGGCGGGACTCCTACGAGCAGTACTTC	CASTPVGRDSYEQYF
-	-	TRBV11-2	TRBJ2-4	TGTGCCAGCAGCTTATCCCAGGCAGGGGAAAACATTCAGTACTTC	CASSLSQAGENIQYF
TRBD1	few	TRBV9	TRBJ1-1	TGTGCCAGCAGCCCACAGGCGGCAGGGGGCATGAACACTGAAGCTTTCTTT	CASSPQAAGGMNTEAFF
TRBD2	-	TRBV29-1	TRBJ2-1	TGCAGCGGACTAGCGGGAGAGCAGTTCTTC	CSGLAGEQFF
-	-	TRBV9	TRBJ1-2	TGTGCCAGCAGCGTAGGTCAGAACGAGGGGCGCTACACCTTC	CASSVGQNEGRYTF
-	-	TRBV11-2	TRBJ2-4	TGTGCCAGCAGCTTAGATTCAGGGTCAAGGAACATTCAGTACTTC	CASSLDSGSRNIQYF
-	-	TRBV6-1	TRBJ1-2	TGTGCCAGCAGTGAAGAAACCTACAGGGTGCATGGCTACACCTTC	CASSEETYRVHGYTF
-	-	TRBV5-6	TRBJ2-5	TGTGCCAGCAGCTTTGGAGGGGCTCAAGAGACCCAGTACTTC	CASSFGGAQETQYF
-	-	TRBV18	TRBJ1-2	TGTGCCAGCTCACTAGAGGGAGGGCCCTACTATGGCTACACCTTC	CASSLEGGPYYGYTF
-	-	TRBV25-1	TRBJ1-2	TGTGCCAGCAGTTCAGGGGTTGGCTATGGCTACACCTTC	CASSSGVGYGYTF